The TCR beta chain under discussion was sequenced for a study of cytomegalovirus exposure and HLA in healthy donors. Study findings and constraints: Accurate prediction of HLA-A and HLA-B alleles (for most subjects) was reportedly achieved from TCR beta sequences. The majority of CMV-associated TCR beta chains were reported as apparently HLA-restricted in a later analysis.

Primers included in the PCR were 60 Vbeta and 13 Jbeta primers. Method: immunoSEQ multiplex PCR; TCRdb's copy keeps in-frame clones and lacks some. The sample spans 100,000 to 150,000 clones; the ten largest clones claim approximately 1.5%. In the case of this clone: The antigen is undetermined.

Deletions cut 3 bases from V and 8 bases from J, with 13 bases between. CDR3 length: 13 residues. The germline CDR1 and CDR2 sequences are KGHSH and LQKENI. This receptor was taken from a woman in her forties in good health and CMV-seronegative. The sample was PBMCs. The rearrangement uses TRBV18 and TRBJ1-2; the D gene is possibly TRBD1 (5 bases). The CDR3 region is CASSPGRGEGYTF. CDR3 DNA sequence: TGTGCCAGCTCACCGGGTCGGGGGGAAGGCTACACCTTC. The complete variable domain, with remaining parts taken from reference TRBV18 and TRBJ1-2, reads NAGVMQNPRHLVRRRGQEARLRCSPMKGHSHVYWYRQLPEEGLKFMVYLQKENIIDESGMPKERFSAEFPKEGPSILRIQQVVRGDSAAYFCASSPGRGEGYTFGSGTRLTVV.